The T cell receptor beta chain under discussion was sequenced for a study of T cell responses to AZD1222 COVID-19 vaccine. Whole-study findings and limits: Spike-specific TCRs gained breadth and depth after people received two AZD1222 doses.

TCRdb's table, derived via immunoSEQ multiplex PCR, lists solely in-frame clones and lacks some. The sample carries about 120,000 clones, 75% to 95% recorded once. As for this clone: The antigen remains undetermined.

There are 13 residues in the CDR3. V was cut by 2 bases and J by 8 bases, with 9 bases left in between. Looked up from germline, CDR1 is LNHNV and CDR2 is YYDKDF (reference sequence). The receptor was isolated from an adult who received the MenACWY meningococcal vaccine as a control. The rearrangement joins TRBV15 to TRBJ2-2; D is uncertain. The sample consisted of peripheral blood, taken 28 days after the second dose of the MenACWY control vaccine. CDR3 coding DNA: TGTGCCACCAGCAGATCCGAGACGGGGGAGCTGTTTTTT. Amino acid sequence: CATSRSETGELFF.